This T cell receptor (beta chain) stems from a study of blood T cell repertoires in COVID-19. This CDR3 has 15 amino acids. V was pared by 4 bases and J by 3 bases, with 13 bases between. Looked up from germline, CDR1 is LNHDA and CDR2 is SQIVND (reference sequence). Seattle patients were enrolled during active infection and followed longitudinally. Study processing details: Amplification from reference gene primers served as the basis for estimated nucleated cell counts. Produced via immunoSEQ multiplex PCR; TCRdb's table is partial and in-frame only. V, J and clone size reflect that table, while D and trimming were determined from the DNA. The table lists tens of thousands of clones, 84% of them singletons.

What was sequenced was peripheral blood. This TCR was recovered from a man older than 75 with COVID-19, enrolled during active disease. This rearrangement joins TRBV19 to TRBJ1-5; weak D call: TRBD1 (5 bases). The DNA of the CDR3 is TGTGCCAGTAGTAGTGGGGGGGAGATCAATCAGCCCCAGCATTTT. It yields the protein CASSSGGEINQPQHF.